This is a list of T cell receptor beta chains from one sample in a study of OX40 agonist ivuxolimab in advanced cancers. Assay used: immunoSEQ multiplex PCR; TCRdb lists only in-frame clones, some missing. The sample holds 30,000 to 35,000 clones; roughly 80% are singletons and the top ten take approximately 15%. The sample consisted of CD4+ or CD8+ T cells sorted from blood, taken in a trial of the OX40 agonist ivuxolimab. The receptors originated from an adult with an advanced solid tumor such as melanoma, head and neck, liver or kidney cancer. CDR3s include the opening cysteine and the closing phenylalanine or tryptophan. The D gene is left open where the match is weak. The listing skips clone size in some rows; elsewhere it reads once, few, many or a size class.

CDR3nt: TGTGCCAGCAGCCTAACCGGGACAGGGGGCGAGCAGTACTTC; CDR3aa: CASSLTGTGGEQYF; len: 14; j_gene: TRBJ2-7; abundance: once; d_gene: TRBD1; v_gene: TRBV11-1
CDR3nt: TGTGCCAGCAGCTTAGGTCCTAGCGGCCTGAGCACAGATACGCAGTATTTT; CDR3aa: CASSLGPSGLSTDTQYF; len: 17; j_gene: TRBJ2-3; abundance: few; d_gene: TRBD2; v_gene: TRBV7-3
CDR3nt: TGTGCCAGCAGCGGAGGGGGAGGGAGAGGGGTCTACGAGCAGTACTTC; CDR3aa: CASSGGGGRGVYEQYF; len: 16; j_gene: TRBJ2-7; abundance: .; d_gene: .; v_gene: TRBV28
CDR3nt: TGCGCCAGCAGCTTGATGGGGACAGGGGTTAACGGCGAGCAGTACTTC; CDR3aa: CASSLMGTGVNGEQYF; len: 16; j_gene: TRBJ2-7; abundance: .; d_gene: TRBD1; v_gene: TRBV5-1
CDR3nt: TGTGCCTGGAGTGTTCCCTCGACAGGGGGGCAGCCCCAGCATTTT; CDR3aa: CAWSVPSTGGQPQHF; len: 15; j_gene: TRBJ1-5; abundance: .; d_gene: TRBD1; v_gene: TRBV30
CDR3nt: TGTGCCAGCAGCGTCTCGCCGGGCCCCTGGGGCACAGATACGCAGTATTTT; CDR3aa: CASSVSPGPWGTDTQYF; len: 17; j_gene: TRBJ2-3; abundance: .; d_gene: .; v_gene: TRBV9
CDR3nt: TGTGCCAGCAGCTCTGGTGACTCTGGAAACACCATATATTTT; CDR3aa: CASSSGDSGNTIYF; len: 14; j_gene: TRBJ1-3; abundance: .; d_gene: .; v_gene: TRBV28
CDR3nt: TGTGCCAGCTCACTGGGACAGCTAGATACGCAGTATTTT; CDR3aa: CASSLGQLDTQYF; len: 13; j_gene: TRBJ2-3; abundance: .; d_gene: TRBD1; v_gene: TRBV18
CDR3nt: TGTGCCAGCAGCTTTGGGAGCGGGAGGACCGGGGAGCTGTTTTTT; CDR3aa: CASSFGSGRTGELFF; len: 15; j_gene: TRBJ2-2; abundance: few; d_gene: TRBD2; v_gene: TRBV7-2
CDR3nt: TGTGCCAGCAGTTGGGGCCGCAGGAGAAACACCGGGGAGCTGTTTTTT; CDR3aa: CASSWGRRRNTGELFF; len: 16; j_gene: TRBJ2-2; abundance: .; d_gene: .; v_gene: TRBV28
CDR3nt: TGTGCCAGCAGCTCTAGCGAGGCACCCCTCCACTTT; CDR3aa: CASSSSEAPLHF; len: 12; j_gene: TRBJ1-6; abundance: .; d_gene: .; v_gene: TRBV7-9
CDR3nt: TGTGCCAGCAGCTTAGAGGCGGGAGGGTCTTACGAGCAGTACTTC; CDR3aa: CASSLEAGGSYEQYF; len: 15; j_gene: TRBJ2-7; abundance: .; d_gene: TRBD2; v_gene: TRBV7-9
CDR3nt: TGTGCCAGCAGCCCGCTCGGCGGGAGCAGCTACGAGCAGTACTTC; CDR3aa: CASSPLGGSSYEQYF; len: 15; j_gene: TRBJ2-7; abundance: .; d_gene: TRBD2; v_gene: TRBV14
CDR3nt: TGCGCCAGCAGTGTATTGAACCAAGAGACCCAGTACTTC; CDR3aa: CASSVLNQETQYF; len: 13; j_gene: TRBJ2-5; abundance: once; d_gene: .; v_gene: TRBV10-2
CDR3nt: TGCAGCGTCGGGTCCGCCTACGAGCAGTACTTC; CDR3aa: CSVGSAYEQYF; len: 11; j_gene: TRBJ2-7; abundance: few; d_gene: .; v_gene: TRBV29-1
CDR3nt: TGTGCCAGCAGCGTAGAAGTAGCGGGGCCCCAAGAGACCCAGTACTTC; CDR3aa: CASSVEVAGPQETQYF; len: 16; j_gene: TRBJ2-5; abundance: .; d_gene: TRBD2; v_gene: TRBV9
CDR3nt: TGTGCCAGCTCACTAGGGAGAGGGGACTCACCCCTCCACTTT; CDR3aa: CASSLGRGDSPLHF; len: 14; j_gene: TRBJ1-6; abundance: .; d_gene: .; v_gene: TRBV18
CDR3nt: TGTGCCACCTCCAGGAACATTAACTATGGCTACACCTTC; CDR3aa: CATSRNINYGYTF; len: 13; j_gene: TRBJ1-2; abundance: .; d_gene: .; v_gene: TRBV19
CDR3nt: TGTGCCAGCAGTTTGAGTCTAGCGGACAATGAGCAGTTCTTC; CDR3aa: CASSLSLADNEQFF; len: 14; j_gene: TRBJ2-1; abundance: .; d_gene: TRBD2; v_gene: TRBV28
CDR3nt: TGTGCCAGCAGTCCTAACAGGGACGCTGGAAACACCATATATTTT; CDR3aa: CASSPNRDAGNTIYF; len: 15; j_gene: TRBJ1-3; abundance: .; d_gene: .; v_gene: TRBV27
CDR3nt: TGCGCCAGCAGCTTGGGGGACAGGGGTCCCTACGAGCAGTACTTC; CDR3aa: CASSLGDRGPYEQYF; len: 15; j_gene: TRBJ2-7; abundance: .; d_gene: TRBD1; v_gene: TRBV5-1
CDR3nt: TGTGCCAGCAGCTGGGGGGACAGGGGCCAAGAGACCCAGTACTTC; CDR3aa: CASSWGDRGQETQYF; len: 15; j_gene: TRBJ2-5; abundance: .; d_gene: TRBD1; v_gene: TRBV5-8
CDR3nt: TGTGCCAGCAGCTCCCAACCCTTACAGGGGATGAACACTGAAGCTTTCTTT; CDR3aa: CASSSQPLQGMNTEAFF; len: 17; j_gene: TRBJ1-1; abundance: once; d_gene: TRBD1; v_gene: TRBV5-5
CDR3nt: TGTGCCAGCAGCTCCCCTGAGGGGTTTAGCCCAGATACGCAGTATTTT; CDR3aa: CASSSPEGFSPDTQYF; len: 16; j_gene: TRBJ2-3; abundance: .; d_gene: .; v_gene: TRBV7-3
CDR3nt: TGTGCCAGCACCCCGGGGGCGGGAGGGCCCTACGAGCAGTACTTC; CDR3aa: CASTPGAGGPYEQYF; len: 15; j_gene: TRBJ2-7; abundance: .; d_gene: TRBD2; v_gene: TRBV6-9
CDR3nt: TGTGCCACCGGGGGATGGGAGAATCAGCCCCAGCATTTT; CDR3aa: CATGGWENQPQHF; len: 13; j_gene: TRBJ1-5; abundance: few; d_gene: .; v_gene: TRBV10-3
CDR3nt: TGTGCCATCAGTGAGCGCGCGGGTAACACTGAAGCTTTCTTT; CDR3aa: CAISERAGNTEAFF; len: 14; j_gene: TRBJ1-1; abundance: .; d_gene: .; v_gene: TRBV10-3
CDR3nt: TGTGCCAGCAGTTGGGACTTAACCTACGAGCAGTACTTC; CDR3aa: CASSWDLTYEQYF; len: 13; j_gene: TRBJ2-7; abundance: .; d_gene: .; v_gene: TRBV11-2
CDR3nt: TGTGCCAGCAGCTTATGGGCGGGCTACGAGCAGTACTTC; CDR3aa: CASSLWAGYEQYF; len: 13; j_gene: TRBJ2-7; abundance: .; d_gene: .; v_gene: TRBV7-2
CDR3nt: TGTGCCAGCTCACCTCGCAGGGGAGGAACTGAAGCTTTCTTT; CDR3aa: CASSPRRGGTEAFF; len: 14; j_gene: TRBJ1-1; abundance: .; d_gene: .; v_gene: TRBV18
CDR3nt: TGTGCCAGCAGCTTAGCCGGGACAGTAGAGACCCAGTACTTC; CDR3aa: CASSLAGTVETQYF; len: 14; j_gene: TRBJ2-5; abundance: .; d_gene: TRBD1; v_gene: TRBV7-9
CDR3nt: TGTGCCAGCAGCGTAGATCTAGCGGGGGTTGAGGAGCAGTACTTC; CDR3aa: CASSVDLAGVEEQYF; len: 15; j_gene: TRBJ2-7; abundance: .; d_gene: TRBD2; v_gene: TRBV9
CDR3nt: TGTGCCAGCAGGAGGACAGCCAATCAGCCCCAGCATTTT; CDR3aa: CASRRTANQPQHF; len: 13; j_gene: TRBJ1-5; abundance: .; d_gene: .; v_gene: TRBV6-6
CDR3nt: TGTGCCAGCAGCCCCCAAGGGGCGGGAGATTACAATGAGCAGTTCTTC; CDR3aa: CASSPQGAGDYNEQFF; len: 16; j_gene: TRBJ2-1; abundance: .; d_gene: TRBD2; v_gene: TRBV7-6
CDR3nt: TGTGCCAGCAGCCATTCGGGGGGACATTACACCGGGGAGCTGTTTTTT; CDR3aa: CASSHSGGHYTGELFF; len: 16; j_gene: TRBJ2-2; abundance: .; d_gene: .; v_gene: TRBV14
CDR3nt: TGTGCCACTAAACTAGCGGCCAACACCGGGGAGCTGTTTTTT; CDR3aa: CATKLAANTGELFF; len: 14; j_gene: TRBJ2-2; abundance: .; d_gene: TRBD2; v_gene: TRBV2
CDR3nt: TGTGCCAGCATTAGCATTGACACTAATGAAAAACTGTTTTTT; CDR3aa: CASISIDTNEKLFF; len: 14; j_gene: TRBJ1-4; abundance: .; d_gene: .; v_gene: TRBV6-1
CDR3nt: TGTGCCAGCAGCTCCCAGATGGGAGGCTACACTGAAGCTTTCTTT; CDR3aa: CASSSQMGGYTEAFF; len: 15; j_gene: TRBJ1-1; abundance: few; d_gene: .; v_gene: TRBV7-2
CDR3nt: TGTGCCAGCAGCGGCGGGGGGTTGCAGGCCAACGTCCTGACTTTC; CDR3aa: CASSGGGLQANVLTF; len: 15; j_gene: TRBJ2-6; abundance: .; d_gene: .; v_gene: TRBV5-2
CDR3nt: TGTGCCAGTAGTATAGCTTCGACAGAAGGTACGCAGTATTTT; CDR3aa: CASSIASTEGTQYF; len: 14; j_gene: TRBJ2-3; abundance: few; d_gene: .; v_gene: TRBV19
CDR3nt: TGTGCCAGCTCCCCGACGGAGAGGATTAACTATGGCTACACCTTC; CDR3aa: CASSPTERINYGYTF; len: 15; j_gene: TRBJ1-2; abundance: .; d_gene: .; v_gene: TRBV18
CDR3nt: TGTGCCATCAAACCCCACTCGTCCGGGGAGCTGTTTTTT; CDR3aa: CAIKPHSSGELFF; len: 13; j_gene: TRBJ2-2; abundance: .; d_gene: .; v_gene: TRBV10-3
CDR3nt: TGTGCCAGCAGCTTGGCGGGGCAGGGCGGAAACACCATATATTTT; CDR3aa: CASSLAGQGGNTIYF; len: 15; j_gene: TRBJ1-3; abundance: .; d_gene: .; v_gene: TRBV5-6
CDR3nt: TGTGCCAGCAGTTACCGGGGGATAGGCAATTCACCCCTCCACTTT; CDR3aa: CASSYRGIGNSPLHF; len: 15; j_gene: TRBJ1-6; abundance: .; d_gene: .; v_gene: TRBV6-5
CDR3nt: TGTGCCAGCAGCCCGGACAGGGGACTAGCGGGGGGTTCTCAAGAGACCCAGTACTTC; CDR3aa: CASSPDRGLAGGSQETQYF; len: 19; j_gene: TRBJ2-5; abundance: .; d_gene: TRBD2; v_gene: TRBV5-4
CDR3nt: TGTGCCAGCAGCTTGGACCTCTCTGGAAACACCATATATTTT; CDR3aa: CASSLDLSGNTIYF; len: 14; j_gene: TRBJ1-3; abundance: .; d_gene: .; v_gene: TRBV5-6
CDR3nt: TGTGCCAGTACCCCCAGGGGACTGAACAGCAATCAGCCCCAGCATTTT; CDR3aa: CASTPRGLNSNQPQHF; len: 16; j_gene: TRBJ1-5; abundance: .; d_gene: .; v_gene: TRBV19
CDR3nt: TGTGCCAGCAGTTTGGACAGGGAAACCCCTGGGGCCAACGTCCTGACTTTC; CDR3aa: CASSLDRETPGANVLTF; len: 17; j_gene: TRBJ2-6; abundance: .; d_gene: TRBD1; v_gene: TRBV28
CDR3nt: TGTGCCAGCAGTTTGACAGCCAACTCTAACTATGGCTACACCTTC; CDR3aa: CASSLTANSNYGYTF; len: 15; j_gene: TRBJ1-2; abundance: .; d_gene: .; v_gene: TRBV28
CDR3nt: TGTGCCAGCAGCTTGGAGCGGCTTACTGAGACCCAGTACTTC; CDR3aa: CASSLERLTETQYF; len: 14; j_gene: TRBJ2-5; abundance: .; d_gene: .; v_gene: TRBV5-5
CDR3nt: TGTGCCAGCAGCTCGCCAGGGGAGGAAAAACTGTTTTTT; CDR3aa: CASSSPGEEKLFF; len: 13; j_gene: TRBJ1-4; abundance: .; d_gene: .; v_gene: TRBV7-3
CDR3nt: TGTGCCACCAGCAGGGACCTGGGCCACACAGATACGCAGTATTTT; CDR3aa: CATSRDLGHTDTQYF; len: 15; j_gene: TRBJ2-3; abundance: .; d_gene: .; v_gene: TRBV15
CDR3nt: TGTGCCAGCAGGCAAACAGGGATGGGCTACGAGCAGTACTTC; CDR3aa: CASRQTGMGYEQYF; len: 14; j_gene: TRBJ2-7; abundance: .; d_gene: .; v_gene: TRBV6-5
CDR3nt: TGTGCCAGCACGGGGGGCACAGGTCTAGAGACCCAGTACTTC; CDR3aa: CASTGGTGLETQYF; len: 14; j_gene: TRBJ2-5; abundance: .; d_gene: .; v_gene: TRBV2
CDR3nt: TGTGCCAGCAGTCGGTTTCGAGGGGCGCACAATGAGCAGTTCTTC; CDR3aa: CASSRFRGAHNEQFF; len: 15; j_gene: TRBJ2-1; abundance: .; d_gene: .; v_gene: TRBV5-8
CDR3nt: TGTGCCAGCAGCCCCCCCGGGACAGGGGATGGCTACACCTTC; CDR3aa: CASSPPGTGDGYTF; len: 14; j_gene: TRBJ1-2; abundance: .; d_gene: TRBD1; v_gene: TRBV4-2